These T cell receptor beta chains were read from a single sample in a study of T cell repertoires in cytomegalovirus infection. TCRdb processed the reads anew with MiXCR; each CDR3 protein has one entry. The sample yields fewer than 950,000 distinct CDR3 sequences, approximately 29% seen once. These TCRs' antigens remain unknown. This specimen consisted of cultured CD8+ T cells from PBMCs, obtained from culture after CMV antigen stimulation. The source of these receptors is a human donor in good health (CMV status not recorded). Some clones in this sample may be carry-over from other donors' samples. The CDR3 runs from the conserved cysteine through the conserved F or W. A D gene is named only where the DNA matches it firmly. Expanded clones are given a class, and other clones once, few, many or no size at all.

d_gene: -
abundance: many
j_gene: TRBJ2-1
len: 15
v_gene: TRBV5-6
CDR3nt: TGTGCCAGCAGCTTAGACTCTTACTCCTACAATGAGCAGTTCTTC
CDR3aa: CASSLDSYSYNEQFF

d_gene: -
abundance: -
j_gene: TRBJ2-3
len: 13
v_gene: TRBV7-9
CDR3nt: TGTGCCAGCAGCCCGATTAGAACAGATACGCAGTATTTT
CDR3aa: CASSPIRTDTQYF

d_gene: -
abundance: -
j_gene: TRBJ1-1
len: 12
v_gene: TRBV28
CDR3nt: TGTGCCAGCAGTTTAAAAGCAGGGCGGGCTTTCTTT
CDR3aa: CASSLKAGRAFF

d_gene: -
abundance: many
j_gene: TRBJ2-1
len: 20
v_gene: TRBV4-1
CDR3nt: TGCGCCAGCAGCCAAGAGTTTGTCCCCGGTGGGGTCAGCTCCTACAATGAGCAGTTCTTC
CDR3aa: CASSQEFVPGGVSSYNEQFF

d_gene: -
abundance: many
j_gene: TRBJ1-1
len: 16
v_gene: TRBV7-9
CDR3nt: TGTGCCAGCAGCTTAGCGCTCGGGGGCATGAACACTGAAGCTTTCTTT
CDR3aa: CASSLALGGMNTEAFF

d_gene: TRBD2
abundance: -
j_gene: TRBJ2-1
len: 17
v_gene: TRBV7-8
CDR3nt: TGTGCCAGCAGCATAAATCCGGGACTAGCGGGGTCTAATGAGCAGTTCTTC
CDR3aa: CASSINPGLAGSNEQFF

d_gene: -
abundance: -
j_gene: TRBJ2-2
len: 16
v_gene: TRBV5-4
CDR3nt: TGTGCCAGCAGCTTGGGACAGGAAGCGAACACCGGGGAGCTGTTTTTT
CDR3aa: CASSLGQEANTGELFF

d_gene: -
abundance: -
j_gene: TRBJ1-3
len: 15
v_gene: TRBV27
CDR3nt: TGTGCCAGCAAACTTTTAGGGAACTCTGGAAACACCATATATTTT
CDR3aa: CASKLLGNSGNTIYF

d_gene: -
abundance: -
j_gene: TRBJ1-6
len: 11
v_gene: TRBV27
CDR3nt: TGTGCCAGCAGTCGAGAGGGGTCCCTCCACTTT
CDR3aa: CASSREGSLHF

d_gene: -
abundance: few
j_gene: TRBJ2-2
len: 16
v_gene: TRBV11-3
CDR3nt: TGTGCCAGCAGCTCCTGGACCGCTGAGGTGACCGGGGAGCTGTTTTTT
CDR3aa: CASSSWTAEVTGELFF

d_gene: -
abundance: few
j_gene: TRBJ1-5
len: 16
v_gene: TRBV5-6
CDR3nt: TGTGCCAGCAGCTTGTTACAAGGGGACGGTAATCAGCCCCAGCATTTT
CDR3aa: CASSLLQGDGNQPQHF

d_gene: TRBD1
abundance: many
j_gene: TRBJ1-6
len: 17
v_gene: TRBV7-2
CDR3nt: TGTGCCAGCAGACCAGGGACCGGGACAGAATATAATTCACCCCTCCACTTT
CDR3aa: CASRPGTGTEYNSPLHF

d_gene: -
abundance: few
j_gene: TRBJ1-1
len: 14
v_gene: TRBV28
CDR3nt: TGTGCCAGCAGTTCTCAGCTTTGGTGGGCTGAAGCTTTCTTT
CDR3aa: CASSSQLWWAEAFF

d_gene: -
abundance: -
j_gene: TRBJ1-2
len: 11
v_gene: TRBV2
CDR3nt: TGTGCCAGCATCACCGGGACACTACTGCACTTC
CDR3aa: CASITGTLLHF

d_gene: -
abundance: few
j_gene: TRBJ1-2
len: 15
v_gene: TRBV6-1
CDR3nt: TGTGCCAGCAGTGAACTCACAGGGAGCAAAGGGGGCTACACCTTC
CDR3aa: CASSELTGSKGGYTF

d_gene: -
abundance: few
j_gene: TRBJ1-2
len: 14
v_gene: TRBV7-2
CDR3nt: TGTGCCAGCAGCTTCTTCGTCGCGCACGACGGCTACACCTTC
CDR3aa: CASSFFVAHDGYTF

d_gene: TRBD2
abundance: -
j_gene: TRBJ2-3
len: 16
v_gene: TRBV19
CDR3nt: TGTGCCAGTAGTATGCAGCGGGGGGCTGGCACAGATACGCAGTATTTT
CDR3aa: CASSMQRGAGTDTQYF

d_gene: -
abundance: many
j_gene: TRBJ1-1
len: 12
v_gene: TRBV19
CDR3nt: TGTGCCAGCAGTATTGGGGGCTCTGAAGCTTTCTTT
CDR3aa: CASSIGGSEAFF

d_gene: TRBD2
abundance: -
j_gene: TRBJ2-5
len: 16
v_gene: TRBV7-9
CDR3nt: TGTGCCAGCAGCCTGCTCGATAGCGGGGGCCAAGAGACCCAGTACTTC
CDR3aa: CASSLLDSGGQETQYF

d_gene: -
abundance: -
j_gene: TRBJ2-7
len: 15
v_gene: TRBV19
CDR3nt: TGTGCCAGTATCAACCCCGGGCAGGGTGTCTACGAGCAGTACTTC
CDR3aa: CASINPGQGVYEQYF

d_gene: TRBD1
abundance: -
j_gene: TRBJ2-5
len: 14
v_gene: TRBV6-1
CDR3nt: TGTGCCAGCAGAGGGACAGGTCAACAAGAGACCCAGTACTTC
CDR3aa: CASRGTGQQETQYF

d_gene: -
abundance: -
j_gene: TRBJ1-1
len: 15
v_gene: TRBV20-1
CDR3nt: TGCAGTGCTAGAGCCCCGACGGGAATGAACACTGAAGCTTTCTTT
CDR3aa: CSARAPTGMNTEAFF

d_gene: -
abundance: few
j_gene: TRBJ2-1
len: 14
v_gene: TRBV6-2/TRBV6-3
CDR3nt: TGTGCCAGCAGTTTCCGTAGGACCTACAATGAGCAGTTCTTC
CDR3aa: CASSFRRTYNEQFF

d_gene: -
abundance: few
j_gene: TRBJ2-5
len: 14
v_gene: TRBV28
CDR3nt: TGTGCCAGCAGTACCCTCGCCAACCAAGAGACCCAGTACTTC
CDR3aa: CASSTLANQETQYF

d_gene: -
abundance: -
j_gene: TRBJ2-3
len: 15
v_gene: TRBV6-2/TRBV6-3
CDR3nt: TGTGCCAGCTCCCTCGGGGGTAGCAGGGTAGATACGCAGTATTTT
CDR3aa: CASSLGGSRVDTQYF

d_gene: -
abundance: -
j_gene: TRBJ2-1
len: 12
v_gene: TRBV2
CDR3nt: TGTGCCATCCGGGGGATCTACAATGAGCAGTTCTTC
CDR3aa: CAIRGIYNEQFF

d_gene: -
abundance: -
j_gene: TRBJ1-2
len: 13
v_gene: TRBV27
CDR3nt: TGTGCCAGTTACACTGGTGCCTACTATGGCTACACCTTC
CDR3aa: CASYTGAYYGYTF

d_gene: TRBD2
abundance: few
j_gene: TRBJ2-6
len: 20
v_gene: TRBV6-1
CDR3nt: TGTGCCAGCAGTGAAGCGCGACTAGCGGGTGTTAGCTCTGGGGCCAACGTCCTGACTTTC
CDR3aa: CASSEARLAGVSSGANVLTF

d_gene: TRBD2
abundance: few
j_gene: TRBJ2-7
len: 13
v_gene: TRBV7-8
CDR3nt: TGTGCCAGCAGCTTAGCGTATCGGGACTACCTTTACTTC
CDR3aa: CASSLAYRDYLYF

d_gene: -
abundance: once
j_gene: TRBJ2-2
len: 15
v_gene: TRBV10-2
CDR3nt: TGCGCCAGCAGTGAGGCAAATTGGGGGTCCGGGGAGCTGTTTTTT
CDR3aa: CASSEANWGSGELFF

d_gene: -
abundance: few
j_gene: TRBJ2-3
len: 15
v_gene: TRBV7-9
CDR3nt: TGTGCCAGCAGCTCAGGGGAGAGTAGCACAGATACGCAGTATTTT
CDR3aa: CASSSGESSTDTQYF

d_gene: TRBD1
abundance: few
j_gene: TRBJ1-2
len: 15
v_gene: TRBV10-3
CDR3nt: TGTGCCACCGACCCGGGACAGGGACTAAACTATGGCTACACCTTC
CDR3aa: CATDPGQGLNYGYTF

d_gene: -
abundance: many
j_gene: TRBJ2-6
len: 16
v_gene: TRBV7-3
CDR3nt: TGTGCCAGCAGCCCCCGGGTCTTACCTGGGGCCAACGTCCTGACTTTC
CDR3aa: CASSPRVLPGANVLTF

d_gene: TRBD2
abundance: few
j_gene: TRBJ2-1
len: 16
v_gene: TRBV12-3/TRBV12-4
CDR3nt: TGTGCCAGCAGCGGGACTAGCGGGGGCTCCTACAATGAGCAGTTCTTC
CDR3aa: CASSGTSGGSYNEQFF

d_gene: TRBD2
abundance: -
j_gene: TRBJ2-2
len: 15
v_gene: TRBV7-8
CDR3nt: TGTGCCAGCAGCTTTAGCGGGGGGGCCGACGGGGAGCTGTTTTTT
CDR3aa: CASSFSGGADGELFF

d_gene: TRBD2
abundance: -
j_gene: TRBJ2-3
len: 16
v_gene: TRBV13
CDR3nt: TGTGTCAGCAGCTCGACTAGCGGGGCGAGCACAGATACGCAGTATTTT
CDR3aa: CVSSSTSGASTDTQYF

d_gene: TRBD1
abundance: -
j_gene: TRBJ1-2
len: 18
v_gene: TRBV6-2/TRBV6-3
CDR3nt: TGTGCCAGCAGTTCGTGGGGGACAGGGGATTTCCGCGCCTATGGCTACACCTTC
CDR3aa: CASSSWGTGDFRAYGYTF

d_gene: TRBD2
abundance: -
j_gene: TRBJ2-1
len: 20
v_gene: TRBV4-1
CDR3nt: TGCGCCAGCAGCCAAGACGGACTAGCGGGGGGGGGGGCGGGGTACAATGAGCAGTTCTTC
CDR3aa: CASSQDGLAGGGAGYNEQFF

d_gene: -
abundance: few
j_gene: TRBJ2-1
len: 16
v_gene: TRBV7-3
CDR3nt: TGTGCCAGCAGCTCCCGAGGGCGGGCAACCTACAATGAGCAGTTCTTC
CDR3aa: CASSSRGRATYNEQFF

d_gene: TRBD1
abundance: -
j_gene: TRBJ1-1
len: 15
v_gene: TRBV27
CDR3nt: TGTGCCAGCAGTTTAACCTCGACAGGGTGGGTTGAAGCTTTCTTT
CDR3aa: CASSLTSTGWVEAFF

d_gene: -
abundance: -
j_gene: TRBJ2-1
len: 15
v_gene: TRBV24-1
CDR3nt: TGTGCCACCAGTGACCAGGCGGGTCCGGGGAATGAGCAGTTCTTC
CDR3aa: CATSDQAGPGNEQFF

d_gene: -
abundance: -
j_gene: TRBJ1-4
len: 12
v_gene: TRBV5-1
CDR3nt: TGCGCCAGCAGCTCGGACAGTGGAAAACTGTTTTTT
CDR3aa: CASSSDSGKLFF

d_gene: TRBD1
abundance: -
j_gene: TRBJ2-1
len: 15
v_gene: TRBV7-9
CDR3nt: TGTGCCAGCAGCCTAAGGGACAGGGGGGACAATGAGCAGTTCTTC
CDR3aa: CASSLRDRGDNEQFF

d_gene: -
abundance: few
j_gene: TRBJ1-1
len: 16
v_gene: TRBV6-1
CDR3nt: TGTGCCAGCAGTCAAAGGTGGGGCGGAATGAACACTGAAGCTTTCTTT
CDR3aa: CASSQRWGGMNTEAFF

d_gene: -
abundance: few
j_gene: TRBJ2-1
len: 13
v_gene: TRBV27
CDR3nt: TGTGCCAGCTCGAGGACTAAAAAAAATGAGCAGTTCTTC
CDR3aa: CASSRTKKNEQFF

d_gene: -
abundance: -
j_gene: TRBJ1-1
len: 13
v_gene: TRBV12-3/TRBV12-4
CDR3nt: TGTGCCAGCAGTTTATTAGGTCCCTTTGAAGCTTTCTTT
CDR3aa: CASSLLGPFEAFF

d_gene: -
abundance: -
j_gene: TRBJ1-2
len: 14
v_gene: TRBV29-1
CDR3nt: TGCAGCGCAGGGCGGCGGCAGGGGTATAGGGGCTACACCTTC
CDR3aa: CSAGRRQGYRGYTF

d_gene: -
abundance: -
j_gene: TRBJ1-2
len: 15
v_gene: TRBV15
CDR3nt: TGTGCCACCAGCAGAGTAGGACAATTGGGCCATGGCTACACCTTC
CDR3aa: CATSRVGQLGHGYTF

d_gene: -
abundance: -
j_gene: TRBJ1-5
len: 15
v_gene: TRBV4-1
CDR3nt: TGCGCCAGCAGCCAATACACAGGGATCTATCAGCCCCAGCATTTT
CDR3aa: CASSQYTGIYQPQHF

d_gene: -
abundance: -
j_gene: TRBJ1-2
len: 19
v_gene: TRBV19
CDR3nt: TGTGCCAGTCGCAGGGACGGAACAGTCCTTAGGCCCCTTCCCTATGGCTACACCTTC
CDR3aa: CASRRDGTVLRPLPYGYTF